This TCR beta chain was captured by sequencing in a study of CXCR3-negative and CXCR3-positive naive CD8 T cells. Notes on the study in general: TRB CDR3s were more hydrophobic in CXCR3-positive than in CXCR3-negative naive cells.

Those CD8+ T cells considered naive were CD45RO-CCR7+CD27+CD95-. It was by 5' RACE with UMI labels that the TRB cDNA libraries were prepared. With the 5' RACE reads reprocessed, TCRdb shows one record per CDR3 protein and no DNA. This sample's table reports around 130,000 distinct CDR3 sequences. On this clonotype itself: Antigen specificity is unknown.

The germline V gene encodes CDR1 SEHNR and CDR2 FQNEAQ (reference sequence). The CDR3 has 12 amino acids. Sample: naive CXCR3+ CD8+ T cells from blood. Subset given: CD45RO-CCR7+CD27+CD95- naive CD8+ T cells expressing CXCR3 (TNR3+). This sequence originates from a human donor in good health. Some clones in this sample may be carry-over from other donors' samples. The chain has TRBV7-9 and TRBJ2-7; TCRdb returns TRBD2, unconfirmable since there is no DNA. The chain's CDR3 is CASSPPPSVAYF.